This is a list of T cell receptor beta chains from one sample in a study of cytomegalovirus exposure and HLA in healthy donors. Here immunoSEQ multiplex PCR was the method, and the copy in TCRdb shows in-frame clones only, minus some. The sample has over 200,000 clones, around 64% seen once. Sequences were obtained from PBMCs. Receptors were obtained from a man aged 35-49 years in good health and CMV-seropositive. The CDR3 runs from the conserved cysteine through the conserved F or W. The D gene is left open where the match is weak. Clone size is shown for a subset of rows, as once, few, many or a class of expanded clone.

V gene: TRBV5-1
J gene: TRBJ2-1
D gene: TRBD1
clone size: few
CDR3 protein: CASSLRQGSYNEQFF
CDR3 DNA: TGCGCCAGCAGTTTGAGACAGGGGTCCTACAATGAGCAGTTCTTC

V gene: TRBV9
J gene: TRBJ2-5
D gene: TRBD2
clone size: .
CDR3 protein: CASSVGAGFEETQYF
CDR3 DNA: TGTGCCAGCAGCGTAGGAGCGGGGTTCGAAGAGACCCAGTACTTC

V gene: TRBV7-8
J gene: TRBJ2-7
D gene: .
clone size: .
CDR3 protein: CASSPGNRPSYEQYF
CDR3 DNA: TGTGCCAGCAGCCCAGGGAACAGACCCTCCTACGAGCAGTACTTC

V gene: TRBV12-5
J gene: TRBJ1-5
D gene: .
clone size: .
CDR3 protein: CASGLVAGNQPQHF
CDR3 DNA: TGTGCTAGTGGTTTGGTAGCAGGGAATCAGCCCCAGCATTTT

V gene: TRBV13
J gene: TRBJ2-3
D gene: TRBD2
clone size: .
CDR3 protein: CASSLGTSGVGRTDTQYF
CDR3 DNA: TGTGCCAGCAGCTTGGGGACTAGCGGGGTAGGGCGCACAGATACGCAGTATTTT

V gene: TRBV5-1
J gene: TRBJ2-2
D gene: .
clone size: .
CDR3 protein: CASSESGGRNTGELFF
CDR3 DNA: TGCGCCAGCAGTGAGTCCGGGGGGCGGAACACCGGGGAGCTGTTTTTT

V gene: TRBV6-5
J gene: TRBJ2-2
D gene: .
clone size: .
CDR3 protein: CASSYRTVNTGELFF
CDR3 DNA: TGTGCCAGCAGTTACAGGACAGTGAACACCGGGGAGCTGTTTTTT

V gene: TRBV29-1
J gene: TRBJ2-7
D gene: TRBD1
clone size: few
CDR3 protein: CSVEDPGQGYEQYF
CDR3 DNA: TGCAGCGTTGAAGATCCTGGACAGGGGTACGAGCAGTACTTC

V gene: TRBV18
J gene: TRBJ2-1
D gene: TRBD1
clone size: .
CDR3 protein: CASSGSGTGSYNEQFF
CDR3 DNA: TGTGCCAGCTCAGGCTCCGGGACAGGGAGCTACAATGAGCAGTTCTTC

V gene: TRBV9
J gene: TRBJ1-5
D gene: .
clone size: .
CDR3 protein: CASSVAGVGQPQHF
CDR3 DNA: TGTGCCAGCAGCGTAGCAGGGGTCGGGCAGCCCCAGCATTTT

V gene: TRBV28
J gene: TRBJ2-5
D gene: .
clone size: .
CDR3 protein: CASSLTGSKETQYF
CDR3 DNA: TGTGCCAGCAGTTTAACGGGAAGTAAAGAGACCCAGTACTTC

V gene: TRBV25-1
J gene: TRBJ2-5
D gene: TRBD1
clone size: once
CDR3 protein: CASSGYRGPEFQETQYF
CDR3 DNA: TGTGCCAGCAGTGGCTACAGGGGGCCGGAATTCCAAGAGACCCAGTACTTC

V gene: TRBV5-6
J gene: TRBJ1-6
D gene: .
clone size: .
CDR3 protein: CASSPLGGVGNSPLHF
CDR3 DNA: TGTGCCAGCAGTCCTCTGGGGGGGGTGGGGAATTCACCCCTCCACTTT

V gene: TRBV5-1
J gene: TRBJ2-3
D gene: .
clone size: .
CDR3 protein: CASTISGSTDTQYF
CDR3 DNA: TGCGCCAGCACCATTTCGGGGAGCACAGATACGCAGTATTTT

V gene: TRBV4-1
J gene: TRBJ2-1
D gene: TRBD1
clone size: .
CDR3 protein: CASSYRDRDNEQFF
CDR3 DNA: TGCGCCAGCAGCTACCGGGACAGGGACAATGAGCAGTTCTTC

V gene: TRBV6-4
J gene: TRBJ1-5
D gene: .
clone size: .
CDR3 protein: CASSEEGNNQPQHF
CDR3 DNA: TGTGCCAGCAGTGAAGAGGGAAACAATCAGCCCCAGCATTTT

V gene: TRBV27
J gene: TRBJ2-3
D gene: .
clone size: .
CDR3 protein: CASRPTGPDTQYF
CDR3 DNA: TGTGCCAGCCGCCCCACAGGGCCAGATACGCAGTATTTT

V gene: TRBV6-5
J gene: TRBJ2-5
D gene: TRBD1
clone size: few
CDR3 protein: CASSYSRGQGKTEQYF
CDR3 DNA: TGTGCCAGCAGTTACTCGAGGGGGCAGGGTAAAACGGAGCAGTACTTC

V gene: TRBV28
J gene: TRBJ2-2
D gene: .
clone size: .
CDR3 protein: CASSFRVTNTGELFF
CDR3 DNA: TGTGCCAGCAGTTTCCGGGTCACGAACACCGGGGAGCTGTTTTTT

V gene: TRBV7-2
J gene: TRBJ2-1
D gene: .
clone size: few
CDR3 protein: CASRAGPTGQFF
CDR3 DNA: TGTGCCAGCAGGGCCGGACCGACAGGGCAGTTCTTC

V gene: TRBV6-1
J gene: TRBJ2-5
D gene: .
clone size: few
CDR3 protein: CASSEGWQGNF
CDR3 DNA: TGTGCCAGCAGTGAAGGGTGGCAGGGGAACTTC

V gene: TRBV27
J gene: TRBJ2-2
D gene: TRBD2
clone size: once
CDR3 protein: CASSFRLAGMRNTGELFF
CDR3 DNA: TGTGCCAGCAGTTTCCGACTAGCGGGGATGAGGAACACCGGGGAGCTGTTTTTT

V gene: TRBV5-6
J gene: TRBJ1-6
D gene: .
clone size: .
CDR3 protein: CASSLWRTPLHF
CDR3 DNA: TGTGCCAGCAGCTTGTGGCGGACACCCCTCCACTTT

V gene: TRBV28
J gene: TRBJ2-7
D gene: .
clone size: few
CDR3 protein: CASSFGRTYEQYF
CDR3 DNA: TGTGCCAGCAGTTTTGGCAGAACCTACGAGCAGTACTTC

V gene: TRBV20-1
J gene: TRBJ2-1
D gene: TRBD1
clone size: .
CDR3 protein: CSAGQDNEQFF
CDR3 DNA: TGCAGTGCTGGACAGGACAATGAGCAGTTCTTC

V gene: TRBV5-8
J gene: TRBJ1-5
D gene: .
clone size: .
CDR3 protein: CASSLTGQPQHF
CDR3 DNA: TGTGCCAGCAGCTTGACAGGCCAGCCCCAGCATTTT

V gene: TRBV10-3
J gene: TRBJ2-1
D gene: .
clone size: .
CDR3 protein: CAISVGQGGYNEQFF
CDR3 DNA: TGTGCCATCAGTGTAGGTCAGGGAGGTTACAATGAGCAGTTCTTC

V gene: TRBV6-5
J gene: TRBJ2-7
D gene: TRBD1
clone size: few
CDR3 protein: CASSPPTGSSYEQYF
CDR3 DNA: TGTGCCAGCAGCCCACCGACAGGGAGCTCCTACGAGCAGTACTTC

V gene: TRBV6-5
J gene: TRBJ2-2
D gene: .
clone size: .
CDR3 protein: CASSYSGTGATGELFF
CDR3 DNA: TGTGCCAGCAGTTACTCGGGAACAGGAGCCACCGGGGAGCTGTTTTTT

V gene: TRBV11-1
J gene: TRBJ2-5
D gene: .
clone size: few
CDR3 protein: CASSLQWGEETQYF
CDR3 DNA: TGTGCCAGCAGCTTACAGTGGGGCGAAGAGACCCAGTACTTC

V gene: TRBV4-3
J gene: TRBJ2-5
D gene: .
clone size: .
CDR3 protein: CASSQGASPGVGVGETQYF
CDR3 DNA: TGCGCCAGCAGCCAGGGGGCCTCTCCTGGGGTGGGCGTCGGTGAGACCCAGTACTTC

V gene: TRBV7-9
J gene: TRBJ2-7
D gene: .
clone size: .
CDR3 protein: CSSSFSGDEQYF
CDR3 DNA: TGTTCCAGCAGCTTCTCCGGGGACGAGCAGTACTTC

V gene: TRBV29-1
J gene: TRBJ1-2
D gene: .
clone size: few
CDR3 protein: CSVEFNRGSNYGYTF
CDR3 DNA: TGCAGCGTTGAATTTAATCGCGGCTCGAACTATGGCTACACCTTC

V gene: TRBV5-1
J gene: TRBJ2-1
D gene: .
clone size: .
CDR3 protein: CASSLEGGPYNEQFF
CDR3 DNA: TGCGCCAGCAGCTTGGAGGGGGGGCCCTACAATGAGCAGTTCTTC

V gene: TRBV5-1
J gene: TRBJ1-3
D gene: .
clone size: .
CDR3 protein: CVSSLTGQSSGNTIYF
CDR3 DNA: TGCGTCAGCAGCTTGACAGGTCAAAGCTCTGGAAACACCATATATTTT

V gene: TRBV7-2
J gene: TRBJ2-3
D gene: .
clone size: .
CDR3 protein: CASSTYLATDTQYF
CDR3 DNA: TGTGCCAGCAGCACCTACCTAGCCACAGATACGCAGTATTTT

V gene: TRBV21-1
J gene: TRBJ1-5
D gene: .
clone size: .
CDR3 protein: CASSYRDRDKGGNQPQHF
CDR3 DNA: TGTGCCAGCAGCTACCGGGACAGGGACAAGGGGGGCAATCAGCCCCAGCATTTT

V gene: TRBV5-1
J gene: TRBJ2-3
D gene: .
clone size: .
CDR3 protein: CASSLFRGTENTQYF
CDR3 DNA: TGCGCCAGCAGCTTGTTTAGGGGAACGGAGAATACGCAGTATTTT

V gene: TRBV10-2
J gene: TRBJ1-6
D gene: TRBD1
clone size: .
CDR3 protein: CASSDVDRVDSPLHF
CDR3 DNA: TGCGCCAGCAGTGACGTGGACAGGGTGGATTCACCCCTCCACTTT

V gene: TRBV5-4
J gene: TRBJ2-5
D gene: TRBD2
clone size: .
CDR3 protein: CASSRTSGSQETQYF
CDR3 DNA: TGTGCCAGCAGCCGGACTAGCGGGTCGCAAGAGACCCAGTACTTC

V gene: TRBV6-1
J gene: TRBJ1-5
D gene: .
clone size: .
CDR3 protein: CASGNRGGSNQPQHF
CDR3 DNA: TGTGCCAGCGGGAACCGGGGGGGTAGCAATCAGCCCCAGCATTTT

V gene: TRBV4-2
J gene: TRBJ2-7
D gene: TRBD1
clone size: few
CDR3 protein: CASSQGGTGSGYEQYF
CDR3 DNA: TGTGCCAGCAGCCAGGGGGGGACAGGGTCAGGGTACGAGCAGTACTTC

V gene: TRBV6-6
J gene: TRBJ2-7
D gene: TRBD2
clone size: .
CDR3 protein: CASREGPSSYEQYF
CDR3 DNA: TGTGCCAGCCGGGAGGGCCCATCCTCCTACGAGCAGTACTTC